One sample yielded the 18 T cell receptor beta chains listed below, sequenced in a study of OX40 agonist ivuxolimab in advanced cancers. The protocol was immunoSEQ multiplex PCR, while the TCRdb copy is restricted to in-frame clones and leaves out a portion. Of around 100,000 clones in the sample, about 91% are singletons; the top ten hold 2% to 3%. Sequencing was performed on CD4+ or CD8+ T cells sorted from blood, taken in a trial of the OX40 agonist ivuxolimab. These receptors all stem from an adult with an advanced solid tumor such as melanoma, head and neck, liver or kidney cancer.

The chain carries TRBV5-1 and TRBJ2-7, with TRBD2 as a possible D gene (6 bases). The CDR3 runs 14 residues. Germline-derived CDR1 and CDR2 are SGHRS and YFSETQ. Trimming pared 6 bases from V and 2 bases from J, leaving 15 bases between. The CDR3, as DNA: TGCGCCAGCAATCCAGCAGGCGGGACCTACGAGCAGTACTTC. It yields the protein CASNPAGGTYEQYF.

The rearrangement links TRBV7-9 to TRBJ1-1; D gene unclear. Trimming shortened V by 3 bases and J by 5 bases, and 4 bases separated the two germline ends. The CDR3 is made up of 11 amino acids. Germline CDR1 is SEHNR and CDR2 is FQNEAQ (reference sequence). The CDR3 protein is CASSFLTEAFF. DNA for the CDR3: TGTGCCAGCAGCTTCCTTACTGAAGCTTTCTTT.

This chain joins TRBV28 and TRBJ1-5; D remains unclear. V was clipped by 2 bases and J by 4 bases, with 9 bases between them. The germline V gene encodes CDR1 MDHEN and CDR2 SYDVKM. The CDR3 has 14 amino acids. This CDR3 is CASSLGVGNQPQHF. The CDR3 bases are TGTGCCAGCAGTTTAGGTGTTGGGAATCAGCCCCAGCATTTT.

The chain links TRBV25-1 to TRBJ2-1, with no clear D. V lost 10 bases and J 4 bases, leaving 8 bases between the germline ends. CDR3 size: 11 residues. Per the germline V gene, CDR1 is MGHDK and CDR2 is SYGVNS. The CDR3 bases are TGTGCCACCCAGCAATACAATGAGCAGTTCTTC. Protein: CATQQYNEQFF.

This rearrangement joins TRBV6-5 to TRBJ2-7; D is perhaps TRBD1 or TRBD2 (5 bases each). Germline CDR1 and CDR2: MNHEY and SVGAGI. V lost 0 bases to trimming and J lost 2 bases, with 11 bases between them. This CDR3 comprises 15 residues. In DNA form, the CDR3 reads TGTGCCAGCAGTTACTCAACAGGACTGGCCTACGAGCAGTACTTC. This gives the protein CASSYSTGLAYEQYF.

The V gene is TRBV29-1, the J gene TRBJ2-3, with D hard to call. The CDR3 is made up of 16 amino acids. V was trimmed by 1 base and J by 0 bases, leaving 14 bases between them. From germline, CDR1 is SQVTM and CDR2 ANQGSEA. The CDR3 protein is CSVEGSRDTSTDTQYF. CDR3 bases: TGCAGCGTTGAAGGTTCCCGAGACACTAGCACAGATACGCAGTATTTT.

The genes are TRBV10-2 and TRBJ2-5; 10 nucleotides agree with TRBD2. The J call may be mistaken, given a closer DNA end match to TRBJ2-7. The CDR3 is 14 amino acids. Germline V gene lookup returns CDR1 WSHSY and CDR2 SAAADI. The CDR3 is CASRTSGRPYEQYF. CDR3 DNA: TGCGCCAGCCGGACTAGCGGAAGACCCTACGAGCAGTACTTC.

The chain couples TRBV7-6 to TRBJ2-5, with 8 bases identical to TRBD1. Losses at the gene ends were 2 bases for V and 5 bases for J; bases not matched to a gene: 1. The CDR3 contains 13 residues. Germline V lookup: CDR1 SGHVS, CDR2 FNYEAQ. CDR3 nucleotides: TGTGCCAGCAGCTTAACAGGGGGGGAGACCCAGTACTTC. It yields the protein CASSLTGGETQYF.

The J gene is TRBJ1-2, the V gene TRBV5-4; D perhaps matches TRBD1 (5 bases). V was cut by 4 bases and J by 4 bases, with 17 bases left in between. The CDR3 spans 15 residues. Germline lookup yields CDR1 SGHNT and CDR2 YYREEE (reference sequence). The CDR3 sequence is CASSPPGGRAYGYTF. The DNA for the CDR3 is TGTGCCAGCAGCCCCCCCGGGGGTAGGGCCTATGGCTACACCTTC. Complete variable domain (other parts from reference TRBV5-4 and TRBJ1-2): ETGVTQSPTHLIKTRGQQVTLRCSSQSGHNTVSWYQQALGQGPQFIFQYYREEENGRGNFPPRFSGLQFPNYSSELNVNALELDDSALYLCASSPPGGRAYGYTFGSGTRLTVV.

The sample holds one count of this clone. The rearrangement uses TRBV6-1 and TRBJ1-2; no definite D call. Trimming left V 1 base short and J 7 bases short, with 19 bases between. Germline lookup yields CDR1 MNHNS and CDR2 SASEGT. This CDR3 has 16 amino acids. The CDR3 reads CASSEVRPGRSFGYTF. DNA for the CDR3: TGTGCCAGCAGTGAAGTGAGGCCTGGCAGGAGCTTTGGCTACACCTTC.

V gene TRBV19 combines with J gene TRBJ2-1; D call uncertain. V gave up 4 bases and J gave up 4 bases, with 8 bases separating them. The CDR3 is made up of 13 amino acids. Germline lookup yields CDR1 LNHDA and CDR2 SQIVND (reference sequence). In DNA, the CDR3 is TGTGCCAGTAGTACTTATCTATACAATGAGCAGTTCTTC. Its protein is CASSTYLYNEQFF.

The chain employs TRBV5-1 and TRBJ2-7; D is unresolved. CDR1 and CDR2 from the germline V gene are SGHRS and YFSETQ. Trimming took off 4 bases at V and 3 bases at J, with 11 bases between the two ends. CDR3 size: 13 residues. CDR3 protein: CASSRADHYEQYF. The CDR3 DNA sequence: TGCGCCAGCAGCCGCGCGGATCACTACGAGCAGTACTTC.

This chain links TRBV21-1 with TRBJ2-7; the table calls TRBD1, which could not be checked here. TRBV21-1 is given as a pseudogene. The CDR3 loop spans 16 amino acids. Here the CDR3 reads CASQGTPTRSPYEQYF. For the CDR3, the DNA is TGTGCCAGCCAGGGGACACCAACTAGGTCTCCCTACGAGCAGTACTTC.

This clone has only one observation. The chain uses TRBV6-1 and TRBJ2-7; TRBD1 aligns across 10 bases. CDR1 is MNHNS, CDR2 SASEGT, per germline. CDR3 length equals 15 residues. V lost 5 bases and J lost 1; bases outside the gene matches: 5. The DNA for the CDR3 is TGTGCCAGCAGTTCCGGGACAGGGGAGTCCTACGAGCAGTACTTC. Protein sequence: CASSSGTGESYEQYF.

The CDR3 is CAAQDRPEETQYF. CDR3 coding DNA: TGTGCCGCCCAGGACAGACCCGAAGAGACCCAGTACTTC. This rearrangement joins TRBV10-3 to TRBJ2-5; the D gene is possibly TRBD1 (6 bases). Trimming cost V 11 bases and J 3 bases, with 16 bases left between them. CDR3 size: 13 residues. The germline gives CDR1 ENHRY, CDR2 SYGVKD.

The V call is TRBV10-3, the J call TRBJ2-2; 7 bases are shared with TRBD2. CDR3 length: 13 residues. Losses at the gene ends were 5 bases for V and 8 bases for J; bases not matched to a gene: 5. Germline CDR1 reads ENHRY; CDR2 reads SYGVKD. This CDR3 reads CAISSGIRGELFF. CDR3 nucleotides: TGTGCCATCAGTAGCGGGATACGTGGGGAGCTGTTTTTT.

The chain recombines TRBV4-1 with TRBJ2-3; D tentatively reads TRBD1 or TRBD2 (5 bases each). V shed 1 base and J shed 5 bases, with 19 bases lying between them. Germline CDR1 reads MGHRA; CDR2 reads YSYEKL. The CDR3 is made up of 17 amino acids. In nucleotides, the CDR3 is TGCGCCAGCAGCCAAGCTTGGGGCCGAGGGGTCCTAGATACGCAGTATTTT. Its translation: CASSQAWGRGVLDTQYF.

The gene calls are TRBV5-6 and TRBJ1-5; D might be TRBD1 (6 bases). Trimming took 2 bases from V and 0 from J, leaving 9 bases between them. Germline V CDR1 and CDR2: SGHDT, YYEEEE. The CDR3 contains 15 residues. The DNA for the CDR3 is TGTGCCAGCAGCTTTGGACAGAATAGCAATCAGCCCCAGCATTTT. This sequence encodes CASSFGQNSNQPQHF. The whole variable domain, filled in from reference TRBV5-6 and TRBJ1-5, reads DAGVTQSPTHLIKTRGQQVTLRCSPKSGHDTVSWYQQALGQGPQFIFQYYEEEERQRGNFPDRFSGHQFPNYSSELNVNALLLGDSALYLCASSFGQNSNQPQHFGDGTRLSIL.